This is a list of T cell receptor beta chains from one sample in a study of tumor and adjacent non-tumor tissue in lung cancer. TCRdb re-analysed the multiplex PCR reads in MiXCR, keeping a single row per CDR3 protein. The table lists about 200,000 distinct CDR3 sequences, around 70% of them singletons. Material: lung tumor tissue. These receptors originate from a man aged 55 to 69 with non-small cell lung cancer. CDR3s include the opening cysteine and the closing phenylalanine or tryptophan. The order of the fields is V gene, D gene, clone size, CDR3 protein. D genes are given only for firm matches. Where a row states a size, it is once, few, many or the class of an expanded clone; other rows omit it.

TRBV11-2	TRBD1	once	CAGTPSTGPSYEQYF
TRBV20-1	TRBD1	-	CSAEDDRGDEKLFF
TRBV7-9	-	-	CASRSSSADYGYTF
TRBV6-6	-	-	CISSYSWGLNEQFF
TRBV11-2	TRBD1	-	CASSLGGTGAAKNIHYF
TRBV6-5	TRBD2	many	CASSYSRFSSGRQETQYF
TRBV11-3	-	once	CASSVEQGYGYTF
TRBV4-1	-	-	CANNRESGPLGVAKNIQYF
TRBV11-3	TRBD1	-	CATCPRDRDYEQYF
TRBV4-2	TRBD1	few	CASSQDGDSYLPLHF
TRBV28	-	-	CASNLSPYNSPLHF
TRBV6-1	-	-	CVSSEFTSFGASATNEELFF
TRBV7-8	-	-	CASSLRHRPQHF
TRBV11-2	TRBD1	-	CANSPADRGRGYTF
TRBV11-2	-	-	CASSLGTLRYGANVLTF
TRBV28	TRBD1	few	CASSQGTGGYEQYF
TRBV11-3	-	many	CASSPGPGKKNEQYF
TRBV11-2	-	once	CTSNSTFYNEQFF
TRBV25-1	-	-	CASSLLQGGDTQYF
TRBV11-3	-	-	CASRRTISINTIYF
TRBV7-9	-	-	CASSLSADIRSPLHF
TRBV20-1	TRBD1	-	CSVGGQGANEQYF